This T cell receptor beta chain originates from a study of T cells in pancreatic ductal adenocarcinoma. Germline CDR1 SNHLY, CDR2 FYNNEI. Trimming took off 5 bases at V and 0 bases at J, with 11 bases between the two ends. The CDR3 is 14 residues long. TCRdb's copy holds only in-frame clones and misses some; the assay was immunoSEQ multiplex PCR. The table shows around 15,000 clones, with under 95% occurring only once. No neoadjuvant therapy was given to the selected pancreatic ductal adenocarcinoma patients before their surgery. Sequencing was performed on PBMCs. The receptor was derived from a human donor with pancreatic ductal adenocarcinoma. This chain links TRBV2 with TRBJ2-7; D uncertain. CDR3 sequence (DNA): TGTGCCAGCAGTAGCGAAGCTGGCTCCTACGAGCAGTACTTC. Translating gives CASSSEAGSYEQYF.